The 20 T cell receptor beta chains given below trace back to one sample, sequenced in a study of T cell repertoires in cytomegalovirus infection. TCRdb analysed the reads with MiXCR anew, one entry per CDR3 protein. The sample consists of some 940,000 distinct CDR3 sequences, roughly 30% of them appearing once. The antigens these receptors bind are not known. Sequenced here: cultured CD8+ T cells from PBMCs, sampled from culture after CMV antigen stimulation. All receptors derive from a human donor in good health (CMV status not recorded). Some clones in this sample may be carry-over from other donors' samples.

The V call is TRBV27, the J call TRBJ2-3; D ambiguous. Trimming took off 5 bases at V and 2 bases at J, with 17 bases between the two ends. The CDR3 runs 16 residues. Germline loops: CDR1 MNHEY, CDR2 SMNVEV (reference sequence). The CDR3 DNA is TGTGCCAGCAGTCCTGAATGGGCCGGCTTCACAGATACGCAGTATTTT. Protein: CASSPEWAGFTDTQYF.

The V call is TRBV19, the J call TRBJ1-2, with 10 nucleotides matching TRBD1. The V gene end was trimmed by 5 bases and the J gene end by 7 bases; junction bases not matched to a gene: 7. The CDR3 consists of 14 residues. Looked up from germline, CDR1 is LNHDA and CDR2 is SQIVND (reference sequence). The CDR3 nucleotides are TGTGCCAGTAGTTCGGGACAGGGGATGAGTGGCTACACCTTC. This sequence encodes CASSSGQGMSGYTF.

The chain combines TRBV29-1 with TRBJ2-7; 9 positions match TRBD1. The V gene's germline CDR1 is SQVTM and CDR2 ANQGSEA. The CDR3 is made up of 15 amino acids. The junction had 11 bases not matched to a gene; V was cut back by 1 base and J by 7 bases. The chain's CDR3 is CSVEGTGEDFREQYF. CDR3 bases: TGCAGCGTTGAAGGGACAGGGGAGGACTTTAGGGAGCAGTACTTC.

As concerns this clonotype: One end of the junction is discordant with germline, which a read error may explain. The chain carries TRBV4-1 and TRBJ2-1, with D possibly TRBD1 on 6 matching bases. The CDR3 spans 15 residues. From germline, CDR1 is MGHRA and CDR2 YSYEKL. The CDR3 protein is CASCLPGHDYNQQFF. The CDR3 DNA reads TGCGCCAGCTGCCTTCCGGGACACGACTACAATCAGCAGTTCTTC.

The chain combines TRBV14 with TRBJ2-1, with a tentative D call TRBD2 (5 bases). Germline values: CDR1 SGHDN, CDR2 FVKESK. The V end was cut by 0 bases, the J end by 4 bases, with 13 bases between. The CDR3 covers 16 residues. The CDR3 coding sequence is TGTGCCAGCAGCCAAGATAGTAGCGATTTATACAATGAGCAGTTCTTC. Protein product: CASSQDSSDLYNEQFF.

The rearrangement joins TRBV25-1 to TRBJ1-2; maybe TRBD1 (6 bases). Germline V gene sequence: CDR1 MGHDK, CDR2 SYGVNS. The CDR3 is made up of 10 amino acids. The V gene lost 10 bases and the J gene lost 3 bases, with 6 bases spanning the gap. The CDR3 sequence: CATGDYGYTF. CDR3 DNA sequence: TGTGCCACAGGGGACTATGGCTACACCTTC.

J is TRBJ1-5 and V is TRBV7-6; 7 nucleotides line up with TRBD1. Germline CDR1 and CDR2: SGHVS and FNYEAQ. V dropped 5 bases and J dropped 7; count of bases not matched to a gene: 11. There are 15 residues in the CDR3. CDR3 in DNA: TGTGCCAGCAGCCCCAGGGGGGGGGGCGGCCAGCCCCAGCATTTT. Its protein is CASSPRGGGGQPQHF. Drawing the rest from reference TRBV7-6 and TRBJ1-5, the complete variable domain is GAGVSQSPRYKVTKRGQDVALRCDPISGHVSLYWYRQALGQGPEFLTYFNYEAQQDKSGLPNDRFSAERPEGSISTLTIQRTEQRDSAMYRCASSPRGGGGQPQHFGDGTRLSIL.

This clonotype was seen at least ten times. This chain uses TRBV7-6 with TRBJ2-2; D is unclear. Trimming removed 1 base at V and 6 bases at J, with 12 bases between. Germline CDR1 SGHVS, CDR2 FNYEAQ. The CDR3 is made up of 15 amino acids. CDR3 coding DNA: TGTGCCAGCAGCTTAGTTGGGTTTTACGCCGGGGAGCTGTTTTTT. Translating it yields CASSLVGFYAGELFF.

The chain joins TRBV27 to TRBJ2-2, with TRBD1 as a possible D gene (6 bases). Germline CDR1 and CDR2: MNHEY and SMNVEV (reference sequence). Trimming pared 7 bases from V and 6 bases from J, leaving 12 bases between. The length of the CDR3 is 13 residues. The CDR3 spells CASKGTIAGELFF. The CDR3 DNA reads as TGTGCCAGCAAGGGGACAATTGCCGGGGAGCTGTTTTTT.

This clonotype was recorded a few times. The V and J genes are TRBV10-3 and TRBJ2-7; 7 bases map to TRBD2. This CDR3 contains 18 residues. CDR1 ENHRY and CDR2 SYGVKD come from the germline V gene. The V and J ends lost 0 bases and 1 base, in that order; junction bases with no gene match: 12. In nucleotides, the CDR3 is TGTGCCATCAGTGAGTCCCCGGGCGCCAGGACTAGATCCTACGAGCAGTACTTC. Its protein product is CAISESPGARTRSYEQYF.

This clonotype came up a few times. The rearrangement joins TRBV12-3 or TRBV12-4 to TRBJ2-5; 7 bases align to TRBD1. Trimming removed 5 bases from V and 0 bases from J; junction bases left unmatched: 9. The CDR3 covers 16 residues. The CDR3 sequence is CASSQGVEGYQETQYF. DNA of the CDR3: TGTGCCAGCAGTCAGGGGGTAGAGGGGTACCAAGAGACCCAGTACTTC.

This clonotype occurred a few times. The chain uses TRBV7-9 and TRBJ1-4, with D maybe TRBD1 (6 bases). The length of the CDR3 is 14 residues. V dropped 4 bases and J dropped 5 bases, with 11 bases sitting between them. Germline V lookup: CDR1 SEHNR, CDR2 FQNEAQ (reference sequence). In DNA, the CDR3 is TGTGCCAGCAGCTGGGTAGGGGGGAATGAAAAACTGTTTTTT. Protein: CASSWVGGNEKLFF.

Details on this clonotype: This clone may be a read error of a much larger clone one base away. The chain carries TRBV7-2 and TRBJ2-2, with TRBD2 as a possible D gene (5 bases). CDR3 length equals 16 residues. Trimming removed 3 bases from V and 4 bases from J, with 15 bases in between. Germline V gene data show CDR1 as SGHTA and CDR2 as FQGNSA. DNA of the CDR3: TGTGCCAGCAGCTTCGGGAACCCGGGCGCCACCGGGGAGCTGTTTTTT. It encodes CASSFGNPGATGELFF.

V and J are TRBV7-9 and TRBJ2-7, with D uncertain. Germline lookup yields CDR1 SEHNR and CDR2 FQNEAQ (reference sequence). The CDR3 runs to 12 residues. Trimming pared 4 bases from V and 3 bases from J, leaving 7 bases between. The CDR3 sequence is CASSSPIYEQYF. In DNA, the CDR3 is TGTGCCAGCAGCTCCCCAATCTACGAGCAGTACTTC. Full variable domain (remainder filled in from reference TRBV7-9 and TRBJ2-7): DTGVSQNPRHKITKRGQNVTFRCDPISEHNRLYWYRQTLGQGPEFLTYFQNEAQLEKSRLLSDRFSAERPKGSFSTLEIQRTEQGDSAMYLCASSSPIYEQYFGPGTRLTVT.

The V gene is TRBV6-1, the J gene TRBJ1-6; no reliable D call. With 8 bases removed from V and 10 bases from J, the gap between germline ends came to 9 bases. The CDR3 is 11 residues long. Germline V gene lookup returns CDR1 MNHNS and CDR2 SASEGT. CDR3 nucleotide sequence: TGTGCCAGCGCTCAAGGCTCACCCCTCCACTTT. Protein sequence: CASAQGSPLHF.

The CDR3, as DNA: TGTGCCAGCAGCTTAGGGGCGGGGTTGAAGAATCAAAAACTGTTTTTT. Its translation is CASSLGAGLKNQKLFF. V usage is TRBV7-9 and J usage is TRBJ1-4, with D uncertain. CDR1 and CDR2 from the germline V gene are SEHNR and FQNEAQ (reference sequence). The length of the CDR3 is 16 residues. The V end lost 1 base, the J end lost 9 bases, and 18 bases lay between the germline ends.

The V gene is TRBV11-3, the J gene TRBJ2-3; 12 bases agree with TRBD2. V was clipped by 0 bases and J by 2 bases; unmatched bases: 6. Germline V gene lookup returns CDR1 SGHNT and CDR2 YENEEA. The CDR3 length is 18 residues. The chain's CDR3 is CASSLDGLAGGNTDTQYF. For the CDR3, the DNA is TGTGCCAGCAGCTTAGATGGTCTAGCGGGGGGGAACACAGATACGCAGTATTTT.

In this sample, this clonotype turned up once. CDR3 sequence: CASSEPLGTAYSNQPQHF. Written as DNA, the CDR3 is TGTGCCAGCAGTGAGCCCCTCGGGACAGCTTATAGCAATCAGCCCCAGCATTTT. The chain uses TRBV6-1 and TRBJ1-5, with 7 bases identical to TRBD1. Trimming cost V 3 bases and J 0 bases; bases outside gene matches: 11. CDR1 and CDR2 from the germline V gene are MNHNS and SASEGT. The CDR3 runs 18 residues.

The chain joins TRBV13 to TRBJ1-1; D call uncertain. Trimming cost V 0 bases and J 6 bases, with 8 bases left between them. The CDR3 covers 13 residues. Germline V gene data show CDR1 as PRHDT and CDR2 as FYEKMQ (reference sequence). The CDR3 region has the DNA TGTGCCAGCAGCTTAGGACGAGGACCTGAAGCTTTCTTT. Translated, it gives CASSLGRGPEAFF.

There are a few counts of this clonotype. This rearrangement joins TRBV2 to TRBJ1-3; D possibly corresponds to TRBD1 (5 bases). Trimming shortened V by 6 bases and J by 0 bases, and 12 bases separated the two germline ends. Germline-derived CDR1 and CDR2 are SNHLY and FYNNEI. This CDR3 has 15 residues. The CDR3 here is CASSPTDHSGNTIYF. The CDR3 DNA reads TGTGCCAGCAGCCCGACAGACCACTCTGGAAACACCATATATTTT.